The 14 T cell receptor beta chains listed next were all sequenced from one sample in a study of Graves' ophthalmopathy and Graves' hyperthyroidism. As the template, RNA transcripts were used to amplify TCR beta CDR3 regions. Investigators did first-round RT-PCR with HTBI primers, then second-round multiplex PCR. Each CDR3 protein is one row after TCRdb ran MiXCR on the multiplex PCR reads. The sample lists over 450,000 distinct CDR3 sequences, 13% to 15% occurring once. The specimen was blood. The receptors come from a young woman with Graves' ophthalmopathy.

At least ten counts were recorded for this clonotype. The rearrangement links TRBV20-1 to TRBJ1-5; D ambiguous. V was trimmed by 3 bases and J by 1 base, leaving 10 bases between them. Germline lookup yields CDR1 DFQATT and CDR2 SNEGSKA (reference sequence). This CDR3 spans 14 amino acids. The CDR3 loop reads CSASDPRSNQPQHF. The CDR3 DNA is TGCAGTGCTAGCGACCCCCGGAGCAATCAGCCCCAGCATTTT.

This clonotype was counted ten times or more. The chain couples TRBV7-9 to TRBJ1-1; TRBD1 matches 7 bases. The CDR3 sequence is 13 residues long. Germline V gene data show CDR1 as SEHNR and CDR2 as FQNEAQ (reference sequence). Trimming removed 4 bases from V and 9 bases from J; junction bases left unmatched: 8. The CDR3 DNA is TGTGCCAGCAGCTCGCAGGGGGATACTAAAGCTTTCTTT. Its translation is CASSSQGDTKAFF. The full variable domain, completed using reference TRBV7-9 and TRBJ1-1, is DTGVSQNPRHKITKRGQNVTFRCDPISEHNRLYWYRQTLGQGPEFLTYFQNEAQLEKSRLLSDRFSAERPKGSFSTLEIQRTEQGDSAMYLCASSSQGDTKAFFGQGTRLTVV.

At least ten counts were recorded for this clonotype. V and J are TRBV9 and TRBJ1-2; TRBD1 is a possible D gene (5 bases). The V and J ends lost 8 bases and 8 bases respectively, with 22 bases between them. Germline CDR1 reads SGDLS; CDR2 reads YYNGEE. This CDR3 is built from 14 residues. CDR3 sequence reads: CASSDIGTVGGYTF. CDR3 DNA: TGTGCCAGTTCCGACATAGGGACGGTTGGCGGCTACACCTTC.

The chain has TRBV15 and TRBJ1-6; tentative D call: TRBD1 (5 bases). The CDR3 has 16 amino acids. Germline V gives CDR1 LNHNV, CDR2 YYDKDF (reference sequence). V was cut by 1 base and J by 9 bases, with 16 bases left in between. CDR3 bases: TGTGCCACCAGCAGAGCTGGGGGGGGTAGTGGTTCACCCCTCCACTTT. It is translated as CATSRAGGGSGSPLHF.

The chain recombines TRBV6-1 with TRBJ2-5; 7 nucleotides line up with TRBD1. Germline-derived CDR1 and CDR2 are MNHNS and SASEGT. J lost 5 bases, V lost 0 bases, and 12 bases had no gene match. This CDR3 comprises 17 residues. The CDR3 region is CASSEATPAGGMETQYF. CDR3 in DNA: TGTGCCAGCAGTGAAGCTACTCCGGCAGGGGGAATGGAGACCCAGTACTTC.

This clonotype was seen repeatedly, ten times or more. It is unclear where the CDR3 begins or ends on the DNA, so no DNA is shown, and the CDR3 is as TCRdb lists it. V usage is TRBV27 and J usage is TRBJ1-2; TRBD1 is taken as the D call from the table, unchecked against the DNA. The CDR3 spans 16 amino acids, including both terminal residues. Germline CDR1 and CDR2: MNHEY and SMNVEV (reference sequence). CDR3 amino acids: CASSTSDRLTNYGYTF.

This clonotype was counted only a few times. The chain carries TRBV12-3 or TRBV12-4 and TRBJ2-2; D is unclear. The V end was cut by 5 bases, the J end by 6 bases, with 13 bases between. The CDR3 spans 14 residues. CDR3 protein: CASSHLAASGELFF. CDR3 nucleotide sequence: TGTGCCAGCAGTCACCTCGCAGCGTCCGGGGAGCTGTTTTTT.

This clonotype was recorded at least ten times. This chain uses TRBV6-1 with TRBJ2-2, with 8 bases lining up with TRBD1. The V gene's germline CDR1 is MNHNS and CDR2 SASEGT. After removal of 5 bases from V and 5 bases from J, the junction contained 7 bases not matched to a gene. This CDR3 is built from 15 residues. The CDR3: CASSKRTGMTGELFF. DNA for the CDR3: TGTGCCAGCAGTAAACGGACAGGGATGACCGGGGAGCTGTTTTTT.

This rearrangement joins TRBV9 to TRBJ2-5; tentative D call: TRBD1 (5 bases). Germline V lookup: CDR1 SGDLS, CDR2 YYNGEE. Trimming removed 4 bases from V and 2 bases from J, with 15 bases in between. There are 15 residues in the CDR3. The CDR3 DNA sequence: TGTGCCAGCAGCCCTTTTGGGGCCGAACAAGAGACCCAGTACTTC. Translation: CASSPFGAEQETQYF.

The J gene is TRBJ1-1, the V gene TRBV5-1, with D perhaps matching TRBD1 (6 bases). The CDR3 covers 15 residues. Trimming removed 4 bases at V and 0 bases at J, with 13 bases between. In germline, CDR1 is SGHRS, CDR2 YFSETQ. CDR3 DNA: TGCGCCAGCAGCCCCACAGGGACCATGAACACTGAAGCTTTCTTT. It specifies CASSPTGTMNTEAFF.

This clonotype occurred many times. This CDR3 is CASSLGTESYEQYF. CDR3 DNA sequence: TGTGCCAGCTCCCTCGGGACGGAATCCTACGAGCAGTACTTC. The chain joins TRBV18 to TRBJ2-7, with D perhaps assigned TRBD1 or TRBD2 (5 bases each). Germline-derived CDR1 and CDR2 are KGHSH and LQKENI. Trimming left V 6 bases short and J 1 base short, with 13 bases between. The length of the CDR3 is 14 residues.

This clonotype was counted only a few times. This chain links TRBV30 with TRBJ1-1; D is ambiguous. Trimming removed 5 bases at V and 5 bases at J, with 6 bases between. Germline CDR1 reads GTSNPN; CDR2 reads SVGIG (reference sequence). This CDR3 is 10 amino acids long. The CDR3, as DNA: TGTGCCTGGGGACGGACTGAAGCTTTCTTT. Translated: CAWGRTEAFF.

This clonotype was counted at least ten times. J is TRBJ1-2 and V is TRBV5-5, with a tentative D call TRBD1 (5 bases). Germline CDR1 is SGHKS and CDR2 is YYEKEE (reference sequence). Trimming removed 0 bases from V and 7 bases from J, with 13 bases in between. CDR3 length equals 14 residues. The CDR3 sequence is CASSLEGTGPGYTF. The DNA of the CDR3 is TGTGCCAGCAGCTTGGAGGGGACGGGGCCTGGCTACACCTTC.

The chain is built from TRBV6-1 and TRBJ2-5; 9 bases agree with TRBD1. CDR3 length equals 15 residues. V gave up 4 bases and J gave up 1 base; unmatched junction bases: 4. The V gene's germline CDR1 is MNHNS and CDR2 SASEGT. CDR3 nucleotides: TGTGCCAGCAGTGGCCGGGACAGGGCCCAAGAGACCCAGTACTTC. Its protein product is CASSGRDRAQETQYF.